The clone carrying this T cell receptor beta chain came up a few times. Its antigen remains unidentified. This sample was included in a study of OX40 agonist ivuxolimab in advanced cancers. Generated by immunoSEQ multiplex PCR, the TCRdb table keeps only in-frame clones and is missing some. The repertoire has roughly 16,000 clones, about 81% of them found once; the top ten carry 41%. Trimming removed 4 bases at V and 4 bases at J, with 8 bases between. CDR3 length: 14 amino acids. Germline values: CDR1 LGHNA, CDR2 YSLEER. General study points: Dosing at 0.1 to 3.0 mg/kg was accompanied by clonal expansion of CD4+ and CD8+ blood T cells by week 6.

The receptor comes from an adult with an advanced solid tumor such as melanoma, head and neck, liver or kidney cancer. The sequencing here drew on CD4+ or CD8+ T cells sorted from blood, taken in a trial of the OX40 agonist ivuxolimab. The chain recombines TRBV4-3 with TRBJ2-6; no clear D. CDR3 protein: CASSRSAGANVLTF. The DNA for the CDR3 is TGCGCCAGCAGCCGGAGTGCGGGGGCCAACGTCCTGACTTTC.